The rows below give T cell receptor beta chains drawn from one sample of a study of prognosis after radiotherapy for stage I lung cancer. A single record per CDR3 protein comes from TCRdb applying MiXCR to the multiplex PCR reads. The sample includes some 15,000 distinct CDR3 sequences, 25% to 30% seen only once; the top ten take 10% to 13%. This material consisted of PBMCs, taken before or after stereotactic body radiation therapy (not recorded which). The receptors derive from a donor over 45 with non-small cell lung cancer. Both conserved end residues are part of each CDR3. Fields, in order: clone size, D gene, V gene, J gene, CDR3 DNA, CDR3 protein. D genes are given only for firm matches. Clone sizes are given selectively: once, few, many, or a class where the clone is expanded.

abundance: many; d_gene: -; v_gene: TRBV5-5; j_gene: TRBJ2-5; CDR3nt: TGTGCCAGCAGCTTGGCGGGGGAGACCCAGTACTTC; CDR3aa: CASSLAGETQYF
abundance: -; d_gene: -; v_gene: TRBV27; j_gene: TRBJ2-1; CDR3nt: TGTGCCAGCAGTTTATCGCAGAGGGGCCCTTGCTCCTACAATGAGCGGTTCTTC; CDR3aa: CASSLSQRGPCSYNERFF
abundance: medium-sized; d_gene: -; v_gene: TRBV6-4; j_gene: TRBJ1-1; CDR3nt: TGTGCCAGCAGTGCCTTACCGGGCTCGGAAGCTTTCTTT; CDR3aa: CASSALPGSEAFF
abundance: many; d_gene: TRBD1; v_gene: TRBV5-1; j_gene: TRBJ2-3; CDR3nt: TGCGCCAGCAGCTTGGGAAATGGACAGGGCACAGATACGCAGTATTTT; CDR3aa: CASSLGNGQGTDTQYF
abundance: -; d_gene: -; v_gene: TRBV6-1; j_gene: TRBJ2-7; CDR3nt: TGTGCCAGCAGTGACTCGCGCTATCGGAGATCCTACGAGCAGTACTTC; CDR3aa: CASSDSRYRRSYEQYF
abundance: medium-sized; d_gene: -; v_gene: TRBV11-2; j_gene: TRBJ1-1; CDR3nt: TGTGCCAGCAGCTTAGTAGGGTACGGTATGACTGAAGCTTTCTTT; CDR3aa: CASSLVGYGMTEAFF
abundance: many; d_gene: -; v_gene: TRBV6-2/TRBV6-3; j_gene: TRBJ1-2; CDR3nt: TGTGCCAGCAGTTACGGGTCCGGGACAAGTTTC; CDR3aa: CASSYGSGTSF
abundance: medium-sized; d_gene: -; v_gene: TRBV20-1; j_gene: TRBJ2-3; CDR3nt: TGCAGTGCTACGGGACACACTAGCACAGATACGCAGTATTTT; CDR3aa: CSATGHTSTDTQYF
abundance: -; d_gene: -; v_gene: TRBV28; j_gene: TRBJ1-5; CDR3nt: TGTGCCAGCAGAAAACAGTGGACCCTGAGGAGCAATAAGCCCCAGCATTTT; CDR3aa: CASRKQWTLRSNKPQHF
abundance: -; d_gene: -; v_gene: TRBV12-3/TRBV12-4; j_gene: TRBJ1-4; CDR3nt: TGCGGCAGCAGACCAGGGTCTGTGGAAAAACTGTTTTTT; CDR3aa: CGSRPGSVEKLFF
abundance: many; d_gene: -; v_gene: TRBV6-1; j_gene: TRBJ2-2; CDR3nt: TGTGCCAGCAGTAATAGACAGTGGAGCACCGGGGAGCTGTTTTTT; CDR3aa: CASSNRQWSTGELFF
abundance: -; d_gene: TRBD1; v_gene: TRBV7-9; j_gene: TRBJ1-2; CDR3nt: TGTGCCAGCAGCTCCTGGGACAGCCTTAACTATGGCTACACCTTC; CDR3aa: CASSSWDSLNYGYTF
abundance: -; d_gene: -; v_gene: TRBV5-8; j_gene: TRBJ2-1; CDR3nt: TGTGCCAGCAGCTTGGACTCCGGGGGTTACAATGAGCAGTTCTTC; CDR3aa: CASSLDSGGYNEQFF
abundance: medium-sized; d_gene: -; v_gene: TRBV20-1; j_gene: TRBJ2-3; CDR3nt: TGCAGTGCTAGAGATGACCGGGGTACGCAGTATTTT; CDR3aa: CSARDDRGTQYF
abundance: many; d_gene: -; v_gene: TRBV20-1; j_gene: TRBJ1-2; CDR3nt: TGCAGTGCTAGGGAAGGAACCTCCGGCTACACCTTC; CDR3aa: CSAREGTSGYTF
abundance: medium-sized; d_gene: -; v_gene: TRBV2; j_gene: TRBJ2-2; CDR3nt: TGTGCCAGCAGCGCGACTAAAGCCACCGGGGAGCTGTTTTTT; CDR3aa: CASSATKATGELFF
abundance: medium-sized; d_gene: TRBD1; v_gene: TRBV20-1; j_gene: TRBJ2-3; CDR3nt: TGCAGTGCTAGAGCTACCGGGACAGGGGGTACAGATACGCAGTATTTT; CDR3aa: CSARATGTGGTDTQYF
abundance: many; d_gene: -; v_gene: TRBV7-2; j_gene: TRBJ2-3; CDR3nt: TGTGCCAGCAGCTTTGGTATCGGGCGGGGCACAGATACGCAGTATTTT; CDR3aa: CASSFGIGRGTDTQYF
abundance: -; d_gene: TRBD1; v_gene: TRBV6-1; j_gene: TRBJ1-5; CDR3nt: TGTGCCAGAAGTCTCACAGGGGGCGCTGATCAGCCCCAGCATTTT; CDR3aa: CARSLTGGADQPQHF
abundance: -; d_gene: -; v_gene: TRBV6-1; j_gene: TRBJ2-7; CDR3nt: TGTGCCAGCAGTGAAGGGAAAGCCTCCCAGAAGGAGCAGTACTTC; CDR3aa: CASSEGKASQKEQYF
abundance: many; d_gene: -; v_gene: TRBV25-1; j_gene: TRBJ2-3; CDR3nt: TGTGCCAGCAGTGAATATAAGGGGGGCAGCACAGATACGCAGTATTTT; CDR3aa: CASSEYKGGSTDTQYF
abundance: -; d_gene: -; v_gene: TRBV20-1; j_gene: TRBJ1-6; CDR3nt: TGCAGTGCCAGAACCCTAGGGGGGTATAGTTCACCCATCCACTTT; CDR3aa: CSARTLGGYSSPIHF
abundance: many; d_gene: TRBD1; v_gene: TRBV13; j_gene: TRBJ2-7; CDR3nt: TGTGCCAGCAGCTTCCAACCCCGGGACAGGGGTGGCGAGCAGTACTTC; CDR3aa: CASSFQPRDRGGEQYF
abundance: many; d_gene: TRBD1; v_gene: TRBV10-3; j_gene: TRBJ1-2; CDR3nt: TGTGCCATCAACACTGAGGGAGGGGGCGCTGGTGGCTACACCTTC; CDR3aa: CAINTEGGGAGGYTF
abundance: many; d_gene: -; v_gene: TRBV13; j_gene: TRBJ2-1; CDR3nt: TGTGCCAGCAGCACCCCGACAGCCGGAAATGAGCAGTTCTTC; CDR3aa: CASSTPTAGNEQFF
abundance: many; d_gene: -; v_gene: TRBV11-3; j_gene: TRBJ2-6; CDR3nt: TGTGCCAGCAGCTCCTCCGGCGAGAGCTCTGGGGCCAACGTCCTGACTTTC; CDR3aa: CASSSSGESSGANVLTF